The 30 T cell receptor beta chains below come from one sample, sequenced in a study of OX40 agonist ivuxolimab in advanced cancers. Library preparation was by the immunoSEQ multiplex PCR assay. Drawn from immuneACCESS, this table holds only the in-frame rearrangements with V and J called that TCRdb kept. Clones are partly lost; checked studies trace under half to an unresolved V gene and leave the rest unexplained. This sample lists roughly 63,000 clones; around 91% were detected once. The ten most abundant clones make up 9.5% to 14% of the sample. Sequencing was performed on CD4+ or CD8+ T cells sorted from blood, taken in a trial of the OX40 agonist ivuxolimab. Receptors originate from an adult with an advanced solid tumor such as melanoma, head and neck, liver or kidney cancer.

The V call is TRBV6-6, the J call TRBJ2-7, with a possible D match to TRBD2 (6 bases). Germline V lookup: CDR1 MNHNY, CDR2 SVGAGI (reference sequence). The CDR3 totals 12 residues. Trimming cost V 8 bases and J 2 bases, with 10 bases left between them. The CDR3 here is CASRRVPYEQYF. CDR3 bases: TGTGCCAGCCGGAGGGTCCCCTACGAGCAGTACTTC.

V gene TRBV5-6 combines with J gene TRBJ2-3, with D perhaps matching TRBD1 or TRBD2 (6 bases each). In germline, CDR1 is SGHDT, CDR2 YYEEEE. This CDR3 comprises 14 residues. Trimming shortened V by 4 bases and J by 4 bases, and 13 bases separated the two germline ends. For the CDR3, the DNA is TGTGCCAGCAGCCGCGTGGGGGGCGCAGATACGCAGTATTTT. Residues: CASSRVGGADTQYF. The variable domain in full, with the rest retrieved from reference TRBV5-6 and TRBJ2-3, is DAGVTQSPTHLIKTRGQQVTLRCSPKSGHDTVSWYQQALGQGPQFIFQYYEEEERQRGNFPDRFSGHQFPNYSSELNVNALLLGDSALYLCASSRVGGADTQYFGPGTRLTVL.

J is TRBJ2-3 and V is TRBV5-1; the match to TRBD1 covers 8 bases. This CDR3 comprises 16 residues. V gave up 7 bases and J gave up 2 bases; unmatched junction bases: 12. Per the germline V gene, CDR1 is SGHRS and CDR2 is YFSETQ. CDR3 nucleotides: TGCGCCAGCGCCAGGACAGGGAGAGGAAACACAGATACGCAGTATTTT. This sequence encodes CASARTGRGNTDTQYF. Drawing the rest from reference TRBV5-1 and TRBJ2-3, the complete variable domain is KAGVTQTPRYLIKTRGQQVTLSCSPISGHRSVSWYQQTPGQGLQFLFEYFSETQRNKGNFPGRFSGRQFSNSRSEMNVSTLELGDSALYLCASARTGRGNTDTQYFGPGTRLTVL.

The chain uses TRBV2 and TRBJ1-5; 10 bases line up with TRBD1. The CDR3 has 14 amino acids. Trimming cost V 6 bases and J 4 bases; bases outside gene matches: 3. Germline V CDR1 and CDR2: SNHLY, FYNNEI. Written as DNA, the CDR3 is TGTGCCAGCAGCCGACAGGGGGCGAATCAGCCCCAGCATTTT. Translation: CASSRQGANQPQHF. The full variable domain, completed using reference TRBV2 and TRBJ1-5, is EPEVTQTPSHQVTQMGQEVILRCVPISNHLYFYWYRQILGQKVEFLVSFYNNEISEKSEIFDDQFSVERPDGSNFTLKIRSTKLEDSAMYFCASSRQGANQPQHFGDGTRLSIL.

The rearrangement uses TRBV7-6 and TRBJ2-5; D ambiguous. In germline, CDR1 is SGHVS, CDR2 FNYEAQ. The CDR3 length is 14 residues. Trimming removed 4 bases from V and 1 base from J, with 10 bases in between. CDR3 in amino acids: CASSSTGGQETQYF. The CDR3 DNA reads TGTGCCAGCAGCTCTACGGGCGGCCAAGAGACCCAGTACTTC. Complete variable domain (other parts from reference TRBV7-6 and TRBJ2-5): GAGVSQSPRYKVTKRGQDVALRCDPISGHVSLYWYRQALGQGPEFLTYFNYEAQQDKSGLPNDRFSAERPEGSISTLTIQRTEQRDSAMYRCASSSTGGQETQYFGPGTRLLVL.

V gene TRBV28 combines with J gene TRBJ2-1, with TRBD2 matching over 11 bases. Germline CDR1 is MDHEN and CDR2 is SYDVKM. The CDR3 consists of 15 residues. Unmatched junction bases numbered 2, after V lost 7 bases and J lost 0 bases. CDR3 in amino acids: CASTTSGSSYNEQFF. CDR3 DNA sequence: TGTGCCAGCACAACTAGCGGGAGCTCCTACAATGAGCAGTTCTTC.

The CDR3 is CASSRGQGATNEKLFF. CDR3 nucleotide sequence: TGTGCCAGCTCACGGGGACAGGGGGCAACTAATGAAAAACTGTTTTTT. V and J are TRBV18 and TRBJ1-4, with 11 bases lining up with TRBD1. Germline trimming cut 4 bases from V and 0 bases from J; bases unmatched to any gene: 1. The CDR3 consists of 16 residues. CDR1 KGHSH and CDR2 LQKENI come from the germline V gene.

The chain uses TRBV5-1 and TRBJ2-1; D unresolved. V lost 2 bases and J lost 4, with 7 bases in between. The germline V gene has CDR1 SGHRS and CDR2 YFSETQ. This CDR3 contains 13 residues. The CDR3 DNA sequence: TGCGCCAGCAGCTTACCCGGTTACAATGAGCAGTTCTTC. Its protein product is CASSLPGYNEQFF.

The V and J genes are TRBV28 and TRBJ2-3; possibly TRBD1 or TRBD2 for D (5 bases each). V shed 3 bases and J shed 2 bases, with 12 bases lying between them. The CDR3 extends over 15 amino acids. Germline CDR1 and CDR2: MDHEN and SYDVKM. The CDR3 protein is CASSFPGTPTDTQYF. The CDR3, as DNA: TGTGCCAGCAGTTTTCCCGGGACCCCCACAGATACGCAGTATTTT.

The J gene is TRBJ1-3, the V gene TRBV4-1, with D perhaps TRBD1 (5 bases). The CDR3 totals 16 residues. The ends were cut back, 1 base at V and 1 base at J, with 11 bases in the middle. Germline assignment: CDR1 MGHRA and CDR2 YSYEKL. CDR3 sequence (DNA): TGCGCCAGCAGCCAAGTTCCGGGACTATCTGGAAACACCATATATTTT. The encoded protein is CASSQVPGLSGNTIYF.

This chain links TRBV6-5 with TRBJ2-1, with D perhaps matching TRBD2 (6 bases). This CDR3 comprises 13 residues. The V end was cut by 7 bases, the J end by 9 bases, with 16 bases between. Per germline, CDR1 MNHEY and CDR2 SVGAGI. CDR3 DNA: TGTGCCAGCAAACTCGGGGGAGTAAGTGAGCAGTTCTTC. Residues: CASKLGGVSEQFF.

This clone was counted once. This chain uses TRBV5-6 with TRBJ1-6; weak D call: TRBD1 (5 bases). Trimming left V 4 bases short and J 7 bases short, with 15 bases between. CDR1 is SGHDT, CDR2 YYEEEE, per germline. The CDR3 covers 15 residues. The chain's CDR3 is CASSPLNGGNSPLHF. CDR3 coding DNA: TGTGCCAGCAGCCCACTAAACGGGGGAAATTCACCCCTCCACTTT.

In DNA form, the CDR3 reads TGTGCCAGCAGCTTAGCACCCACCGGGGAGCTGTTTTTT. Protein sequence: CASSLAPTGELFF. The rearrangement joins TRBV11-2 to TRBJ2-2, with D unresolved. With 1 base removed from V and 4 bases from J, the gap between germline ends came to 4 bases. The germline V gene encodes CDR1 SGHAT and CDR2 FQNNGV. CDR3 length: 13 amino acids.

J is TRBJ2-1 and V is TRBV10-3; possibly TRBD1 for D (7 bases). The CDR3 sequence is 15 residues long. Between the trimmed V and J ends, which lost 10 bases and 2 bases, there was a span of 18 bases. CDR1 and CDR2 from the germline V gene are ENHRY and SYGVKD. Here the CDR3 DNA reads TGTGCCACCACAGGGGTCGGGGGAGCCTACAATGAGCAGTTCTTC. Translation gives CATTGVGGAYNEQFF.

The chain employs TRBV11-1 and TRBJ1-2; D is perhaps TRBD1 (6 bases). Germline CDR1 SGHAT, CDR2 FQDESV (reference sequence). The CDR3 spans 16 residues. Trimming removed 4 bases from V and 4 bases from J, with 19 bases in between. The CDR3 coding sequence is TGTGCCAGCAGCTCGGACAGCTTGGGGTACGGCTATGGCTACACCTTC. As protein: CASSSDSLGYGYGYTF.

As DNA, the CDR3 is TGTGCCAGCAGCCAAGCGAGCGGGTATAGCACAGATACGCAGTATTTT. It yields the protein CASSQASGYSTDTQYF. The chain employs TRBV4-2 and TRBJ2-3, with D possibly being TRBD2 (6 bases). The V end was cut by 1 base, the J end by 0 bases, with 11 bases between. The germline gives CDR1 LGHNA, CDR2 YNFKEQ. This CDR3 region has 16 residues.

This clone has just one count. The gene calls are TRBV18 and TRBJ2-3; D gene uncertain. V was cut by 3 bases and J by 2 bases, with 9 bases left in between. This CDR3 has 14 amino acids. CDR1 and CDR2 (germline): KGHSH, LQKENI. CDR3 residues: CASSPRSYTDTQYF. The DNA for the CDR3 is TGTGCCAGCTCACCTAGGTCCTACACAGATACGCAGTATTTT. The full variable domain, in which reference TRBV18 and TRBJ2-3 provide the parts outside the CDR3, is NAGVMQNPRHLVRRRGQEARLRCSPMKGHSHVYWYRQLPEEGLKFMVYLQKENIIDESGMPKERFSAEFPKEGPSILRIQQVVRGDSAAYFCASSPRSYTDTQYFGPGTRLTVL.

This rearrangement joins TRBV29-1 to TRBJ2-3; TRBD2 matches at 8 bases. Looked up from germline, CDR1 is SQVTM and CDR2 is ANQGSEA. There are 12 residues in the CDR3. Trimming at V came to 4 bases and at J to 5 bases, leaving 2 bases not matched to a gene. The CDR3 region has the DNA TGCAGCGTTGCGCGGGAGGTAGATACGCAGTATTTT. This translates into CSVAREVDTQYF.

The rearrangement joins TRBV5-1 to TRBJ2-2, with 12 bases identical to TRBD2. Trimming at V came to 7 bases and at J to 4 bases, leaving 11 bases not matched to a gene. The CDR3 has 17 residues. CDR1 is SGHRS and CDR2 is YFSETQ in the germline V gene. The CDR3 spells CASRRLAGGPSTGELFF. The CDR3, as DNA: TGCGCCAGCCGTCGGCTAGCGGGGGGGCCTAGCACCGGGGAGCTGTTTTTT. Based on the CDR3 plus reference TRBV5-1 and TRBJ2-2, the full variable domain is KAGVTQTPRYLIKTRGQQVTLSCSPISGHRSVSWYQQTPGQGLQFLFEYFSETQRNKGNFPGRFSGRQFSNSRSEMNVSTLELGDSALYLCASRRLAGGPSTGELFFGEGSRLTVL.

The chain links TRBV5-6 to TRBJ2-5; tentatively, D is TRBD2 (6 bases). In germline, CDR1 is SGHDT, CDR2 YYEEEE. V lost 4 bases, J lost 6 bases, and 13 bases lay in between. The CDR3 extends over 13 amino acids. CDR3 protein: CASSLATVKTQYF. Here the CDR3 DNA reads TGTGCCAGCAGCCTAGCGACCGTGAAGACCCAGTACTTC.

The rearrangement links TRBV7-2 to TRBJ2-7; 11 bases map to TRBD2. Looked up from germline, CDR1 is SGHTA and CDR2 is FQGNSA. The CDR3 loop spans 15 amino acids. The V gene end was trimmed by 0 bases and the J gene end by 5 bases; junction bases not matched to a gene: 3. The CDR3 loop is CASSLAGTSGHEQYF. The CDR3 nucleotides read TGTGCCAGCAGCTTAGCGGGGACTAGCGGACACGAGCAGTACTTC.

The genes are TRBV28 and TRBJ1-5; the match to TRBD1 covers 8 bases. Trimming at V came to 6 bases and at J to 4 bases, leaving 11 bases not matched to a gene. Germline V gene sequence: CDR1 MDHEN, CDR2 SYDVKM. The CDR3 totals 16 residues. The CDR3, as DNA: TGTGCCAGCAGGCCTTGGACAGGGACTTTTAATCAGCCCCAGCATTTT. Translation gives CASRPWTGTFNQPQHF.

This chain joins TRBV13 and TRBJ1-1; D is undetermined. Trimming cost V 5 bases and J 8 bases, with 12 bases left between them. Germline loops: CDR1 PRHDT, CDR2 FYEKMQ (reference sequence). This CDR3 contains 12 residues. CDR3 region: CASSPSPREAFF. CDR3 bases: TGTGCCAGCAGCCCTAGCCCGAGGGAAGCTTTCTTT.

The sample holds one count of this clone. This rearrangement joins TRBV7-3 to TRBJ2-5; 9 nucleotides align to TRBD2. With 5 bases clipped from V and 7 bases from J, the junction kept 8 bases outside the gene matches. The CDR3 has 14 residues. Per germline, CDR1 SGHTA and CDR2 FQGTGA. CDR3: CASSPRTSAGTQYF. The CDR3 coding sequence is TGTGCCAGCAGCCCCAGGACTAGCGCTGGGACCCAGTACTTC.

The chain links TRBV10-2 to TRBJ1-2; 7 nucleotides line up with TRBD1. J gave up 2 bases and V 4 bases, and 4 bases lay outside the gene matches. This CDR3 spans 14 amino acids. The germline CDR1 and CDR2 sequences are WSHSY and SAAADI. DNA of the CDR3: TGCGCCAGCAGTGCTGCACAGGGGAACTATGGCTACACCTTC. Residues: CASSAAQGNYGYTF.

The chain employs TRBV6-1 and TRBJ1-5; TRBD1 might be the D (6 bases). This CDR3 has 14 residues. Germline assignment: CDR1 MNHNS and CDR2 SASEGT. V was cut by 5 bases and J by 6 bases, with 14 bases left in between. The CDR3 DNA is TGTGCCAGCAGTTATCAGGTAGGGGGTCAGCCCCAGCATTTT. This gives the protein CASSYQVGGQPQHF.

The rearrangement links TRBV5-4 to TRBJ2-7; 10 nucleotides align to TRBD2. Germline-derived CDR1 and CDR2 are SGHNT and YYREEE (reference sequence). CDR3 length: 14 residues. V shed 5 bases and J 1 base; nucleotides not matched to a gene: 3. The CDR3 region has the DNA TGTGCCAGCAGTCTAGCGGGGGCTTCCTACGAGCAGTACTTC. Translation: CASSLAGASYEQYF.

V is TRBV5-1 and J is TRBJ1-4; no clear D. Trimming took off 2 bases at V and 0 bases at J, with 8 bases between the two ends. This CDR3 contains 15 residues. CDR1 is SGHRS and CDR2 is YFSETQ in the germline V gene. CDR3 residues: CASSFGVATNEKLFF. CDR3 nucleotides: TGCGCCAGCAGCTTTGGGGTTGCAACTAATGAAAAACTGTTTTTT.

J is TRBJ1-1 and V is TRBV7-8; D is perhaps TRBD1 (5 bases). The CDR3 covers 17 residues. Germline-derived CDR1 and CDR2 are SGHVS and FQNEAQ. Trimming cost V 3 bases and J 1 base, with 18 bases left between them. CDR3 loop: CASSFKREDIKNTEAFF. DNA for the CDR3: TGTGCCAGCAGCTTCAAGAGAGAGGACATCAAGAACACTGAAGCTTTCTTT.

The chain couples TRBV5-6 to TRBJ2-7, with D hard to call. This CDR3 spans 14 amino acids. Trimming left V 4 bases short and J 7 bases short, with 18 bases between. Germline CDR1 is SGHDT and CDR2 is YYEEEE. CDR3 residues: CASSRASAPLEQYF. The DNA of the CDR3 is TGTGCCAGCAGCCGGGCGAGTGCCCCCTTGGAGCAGTACTTC.